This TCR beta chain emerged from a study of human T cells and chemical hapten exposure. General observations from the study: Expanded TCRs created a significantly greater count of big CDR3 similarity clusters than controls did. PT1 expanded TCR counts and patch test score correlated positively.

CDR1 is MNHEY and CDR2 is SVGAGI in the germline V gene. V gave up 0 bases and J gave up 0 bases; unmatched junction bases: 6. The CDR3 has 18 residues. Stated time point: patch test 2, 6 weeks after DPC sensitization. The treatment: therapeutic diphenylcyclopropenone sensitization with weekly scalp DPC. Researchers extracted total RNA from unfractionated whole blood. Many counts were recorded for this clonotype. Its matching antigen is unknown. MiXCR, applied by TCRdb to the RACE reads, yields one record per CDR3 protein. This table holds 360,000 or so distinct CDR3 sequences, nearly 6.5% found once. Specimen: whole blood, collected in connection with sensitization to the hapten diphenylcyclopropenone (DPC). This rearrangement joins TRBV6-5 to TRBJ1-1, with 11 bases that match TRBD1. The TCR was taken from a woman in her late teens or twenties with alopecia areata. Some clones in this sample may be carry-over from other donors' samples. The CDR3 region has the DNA TGTGCCAGCAGTTACTCGATGGACAGGGGGCCTATGAACACTGAAGCTTTCTTT. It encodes CASSYSMDRGPMNTEAFF.